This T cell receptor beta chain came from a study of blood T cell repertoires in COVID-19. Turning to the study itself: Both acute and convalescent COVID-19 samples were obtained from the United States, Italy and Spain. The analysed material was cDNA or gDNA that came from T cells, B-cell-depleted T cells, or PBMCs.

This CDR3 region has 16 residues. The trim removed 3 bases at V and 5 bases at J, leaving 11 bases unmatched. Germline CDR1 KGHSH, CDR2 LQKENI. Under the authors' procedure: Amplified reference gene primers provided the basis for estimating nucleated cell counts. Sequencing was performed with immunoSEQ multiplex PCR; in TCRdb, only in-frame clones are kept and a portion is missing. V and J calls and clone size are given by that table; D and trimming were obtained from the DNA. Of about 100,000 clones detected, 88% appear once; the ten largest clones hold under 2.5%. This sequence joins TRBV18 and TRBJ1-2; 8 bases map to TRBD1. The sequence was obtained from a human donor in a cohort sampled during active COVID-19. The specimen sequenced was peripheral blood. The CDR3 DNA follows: TGTGCCAGCTCACCGGGACAGGCTAGCCCGGGGTATGGCTACACCTTC. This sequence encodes CASSPGQASPGYGYTF.